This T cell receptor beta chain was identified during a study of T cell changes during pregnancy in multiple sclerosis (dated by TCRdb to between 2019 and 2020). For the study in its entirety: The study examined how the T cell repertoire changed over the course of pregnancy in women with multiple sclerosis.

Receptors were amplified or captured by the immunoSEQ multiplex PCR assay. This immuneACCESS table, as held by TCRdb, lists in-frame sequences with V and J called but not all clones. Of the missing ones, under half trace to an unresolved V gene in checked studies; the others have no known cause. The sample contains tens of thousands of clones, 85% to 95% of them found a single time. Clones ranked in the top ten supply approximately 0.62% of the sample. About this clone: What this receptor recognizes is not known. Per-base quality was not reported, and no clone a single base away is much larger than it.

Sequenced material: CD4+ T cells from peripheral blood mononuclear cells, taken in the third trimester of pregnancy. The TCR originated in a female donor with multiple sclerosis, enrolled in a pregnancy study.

The sequenced DNA: TGTGCCAGTAGTAATCAGGGGCTAGCGGGCGAGCAGTTCTTC. It is translated as CASSNQGLAGEQFF. The chain employs TRBV19 and TRBJ2-1; TRBD2 aligns with 8 central bases. The germline V gene (reference sequence) gives CDR1 as LNHDA and CDR2 as SQIVND. The CDR3 numbers 14 residues from cysteine through phenylalanine. Solely the CDR3 DNA is kept, with 42 bases framed from the first base. Compared with germline, V lacks 4 bases and J lacks 10 bases; bases without a gene match: 9.